This T cell receptor beta chain was found in a study of blood T cell repertoires in COVID-19. The overall study: Specimens from acute and convalescent COVID-19 originated in the United States, Italy and Spain. PBMCs, B-cell-depleted T cells, or T cells provided the cDNA or gDNA that made up the material.

Per the original methods: It was from reference gene primer amplification that nucleated cell counts were estimated. Method: immunoSEQ multiplex PCR; TCRdb's copy keeps in-frame clones and lacks some. The V and J calls and clone size come from that table; D and trimming were worked out from the DNA. The sample records roughly 230,000 clones, 75% to 90% being singletons. This CDR3 region has 15 residues. CDR1 is KGHSH and CDR2 is LQKENI in the germline V gene. V shed 6 bases and J shed 8 bases, with 19 bases lying between them. The origin of this receptor is a man aged 35-49 years with acute or convalescent COVID-19. This sequence joins TRBV18 and TRBJ1-4; a weak D match, TRBD1 (6 bases). Sequencing was carried out using peripheral blood. The CDR3 spells CASSSDNPQGEKLFF. As DNA, the CDR3 is TGTGCCAGCTCCTCGGACAACCCTCAGGGGGAAAAACTGTTTTTT.